The rows below give T cell receptor beta chains drawn from one sample of a study of T-cell reconstitution after alpha-beta-depleted transplantation in children. Each CDR3 protein gets one entry after TCRdb re-called the PCR reads with MiXCR. The sample comprises tens of thousands of distinct CDR3 sequences, about 6.8% of which are singletons, and over 20% rests with the top ten. This specimen consisted of peripheral blood, obtained 60 days after TCRalphabeta/CD19-depleted stem cell transplant. The origin of the receptors is a child younger than two who had a stem cell transplant for acute myeloid leukemia, so the T cells may come from the graft donor. Each CDR3 is given with its conserved first and last residue. The D gene is left open where the match is weak. Clone size is given for some rows only: seen once, a few or many times, or a class if the clone is expanded.

CDR3 protein: CASGTPTGGNGYTF
CDR3 DNA: TGCGCCAGCGGCACCCCGACAGGCGGGAATGGCTACACCTTC
clone size: many
J gene: TRBJ1-2
D gene: NA
V gene: TRBV5-1

CDR3 protein: CASSPRDSNTGELFF
CDR3 DNA: TGTGCCAGCAGCCCCCGGGACAGCAACACCGGGGAGCTGTTTTTT
clone size: many
J gene: TRBJ2-2
D gene: TRBD1
V gene: TRBV28

CDR3 protein: CASRGGSAGELFF
CDR3 DNA: TGTGCCAGCAGGGGAGGGTCGGCCGGGGAGCTGTTTTTT
clone size: few
J gene: TRBJ2-2
D gene: TRBD2
V gene: TRBV12-3/TRBV12-4

CDR3 protein: CASSPWGADQPQHF
CDR3 DNA: TGCGCCAGCAGCCCTTGGGGAGCGGATCAGCCCCAGCATTTT
clone size: many
J gene: TRBJ1-5
D gene: NA
V gene: TRBV5-1

CDR3 protein: CSVERGGFLAGKDLAKNIQYF
CDR3 DNA: TGCAGCGTTGAAAGGGGGGGCTTTCTAGCGGGAAAGGACCTAGCCAAAAACATTCAGTACTTC
clone size: many
J gene: TRBJ2-4
D gene: TRBD2
V gene: TRBV29-1

CDR3 protein: CASSDSGYSRNSPLHF
CDR3 DNA: TGTGCCAGCAGTGACTCAGGGTACTCTAGGAATTCACCCCTCCACTTT
clone size: once
J gene: TRBJ1-6
D gene: NA
V gene: TRBV25-1

CDR3 protein: CASSVGGGGRQETQYF
CDR3 DNA: TGTGCCAGCAGCGTAGGGGGAGGCGGCAGGCAAGAGACCCAGTACTTC
clone size: few
J gene: TRBJ2-5
D gene: NA
V gene: TRBV9

CDR3 protein: CSASAYSDTQYF
CDR3 DNA: TGCAGTGCTAGCGCCTATTCAGATACGCAGTATTTT
clone size: many
J gene: TRBJ2-3
D gene: NA
V gene: TRBV20-1

CDR3 protein: CSVGGGQGAPPHYGYTF
CDR3 DNA: TGCAGCGTTGGGGGGGGGCAGGGGGCGCCGCCTCACTATGGCTACACCTTC
clone size: NA
J gene: TRBJ1-2
D gene: TRBD1
V gene: TRBV29-1

CDR3 protein: CASSYPPDSMNTEAFF
CDR3 DNA: TGTGCCAGCAGTTACCCTCCGGACTCCATGAACACTGAAGCTTTCTTT
clone size: many
J gene: TRBJ1-1
D gene: NA
V gene: TRBV28

CDR3 protein: CASWGYTNTGELFF
CDR3 DNA: TGTGCCAGCTGGGGGTACACCAACACCGGGGAGCTGTTTTTT
clone size: many
J gene: TRBJ2-2
D gene: NA
V gene: TRBV7-9

CDR3 protein: CASRSLQGGYGYTF
CDR3 DNA: TGTGCCAGCAGGTCTCTACAGGGGGGCTATGGCTACACCTTC
clone size: many
J gene: TRBJ1-2
D gene: TRBD1
V gene: TRBV12-3/TRBV12-4

CDR3 protein: CASSPIGGGADTQYF
CDR3 DNA: TGTGCCAGCAGTCCCATTGGGGGGGGAGCAGATACGCAGTATTTT
clone size: many
J gene: TRBJ2-3
D gene: TRBD2
V gene: TRBV12-3/TRBV12-4

CDR3 protein: CASSQAPAGGGTDTQYF
CDR3 DNA: TGCGCCAGCAGCCAAGCCCCTGCGGGAGGGGGCACAGATACGCAGTATTTT
clone size: NA
J gene: TRBJ2-3
D gene: TRBD2
V gene: TRBV4-3

CDR3 protein: CATSLGDRFNSPLHF
CDR3 DNA: TGTGCCACCAGCCTTGGGGACAGATTTAATTCACCCCTCCACTTT
clone size: many
J gene: TRBJ1-6
D gene: TRBD1
V gene: TRBV15

CDR3 protein: CASSGSGFHNEQFF
CDR3 DNA: TGTGCCAGCAGCGGTAGCGGGTTTCACAATGAGCAGTTCTTC
clone size: NA
J gene: TRBJ2-1
D gene: TRBD2
V gene: TRBV9

CDR3 protein: CAWSKGRIVGELFF
CDR3 DNA: TGTGCCTGGAGTAAGGGGCGGATTGTCGGGGAGCTGTTTTTT
clone size: few
J gene: TRBJ2-2
D gene: NA
V gene: TRBV30

CDR3 protein: CASTSGGHEQYF
CDR3 DNA: TGTGCCAGCACTAGCGGAGGCCACGAGCAGTACTTC
clone size: many
J gene: TRBJ2-7
D gene: TRBD2
V gene: TRBV6-2/TRBV6-3

CDR3 protein: CASSLSGGATRNIQYF
CDR3 DNA: TGTGCCAGCAGTTTATCTGGGGGGGCGACCAGAAACATTCAGTACTTC
clone size: once
J gene: TRBJ2-4
D gene: NA
V gene: TRBV27

CDR3 protein: CASSRRRVHNSPLHF
CDR3 DNA: TGTGCCAGCAGCCGGAGAAGGGTTCATAATTCACCCCTCCACTTT
clone size: NA
J gene: TRBJ1-6
D gene: NA
V gene: TRBV7-2

CDR3 protein: CASTARPRNEQFF
CDR3 DNA: TGTGCCAGCACGGCGAGGCCCCGCAATGAGCAGTTCTTC
clone size: many
J gene: TRBJ2-1
D gene: NA
V gene: TRBV12-3/TRBV12-4

CDR3 protein: CSVEASGSTDTQYF
CDR3 DNA: TGCAGCGTTGAGGCTAGCGGGAGCACAGATACGCAGTATTTT
clone size: many
J gene: TRBJ2-3
D gene: TRBD2
V gene: TRBV29-1

CDR3 protein: CASSLPYPSTAVQETQYF
CDR3 DNA: TGTGCCAGCAGTTTACCCTACCCTTCAACAGCGGTCCAAGAGACCCAGTACTTC
clone size: many
J gene: TRBJ2-5
D gene: NA
V gene: TRBV6-2/TRBV6-3

CDR3 protein: CAISPDREGTGELFF
CDR3 DNA: TGTGCCATCAGCCCTGACAGGGAGGGCACCGGGGAGCTGTTTTTT
clone size: many
J gene: TRBJ2-2
D gene: NA
V gene: TRBV10-3

CDR3 protein: CASSPPGNYEQYF
CDR3 DNA: TGCGCCAGCAGTCCCCCAGGGAACTACGAGCAGTACTTC
clone size: many
J gene: TRBJ2-7
D gene: NA
V gene: TRBV5-1

CDR3 protein: CASSLAQVAGELFF
CDR3 DNA: TGCGCCAGCAGCTTGGCGCAGGTGGCCGGGGAGCTGTTTTTT
clone size: many
J gene: TRBJ2-2
D gene: NA
V gene: TRBV5-1

CDR3 protein: CASSRLAGDNEQFF
CDR3 DNA: TGTGCCAGCAGCAGACTAGCGGGGGACAATGAGCAGTTCTTC
clone size: NA
J gene: TRBJ2-1
D gene: TRBD2
V gene: TRBV7-9

CDR3 protein: CASSLASGGLLSTDTQYF
CDR3 DNA: TGTGCCAGCAGCCTGGCTAGCGGGGGCCTCCTTAGCACAGATACGCAGTATTTT
clone size: many
J gene: TRBJ2-3
D gene: TRBD2
V gene: TRBV11-2

CDR3 protein: CASTPEAGGQETQYF
CDR3 DNA: TGTGCCAGCACCCCAGAAGCGGGGGGGCAAGAGACCCAGTACTTC
clone size: many
J gene: TRBJ2-5
D gene: TRBD2
V gene: TRBV9

CDR3 protein: CASSLDPASTDTQYF
CDR3 DNA: TGTGCCAGCAGCCTTGACCCTGCTAGCACAGATACGCAGTATTTT
clone size: many
J gene: TRBJ2-3
D gene: NA
V gene: TRBV6-1

CDR3 protein: CASSGQGNTGELFF
CDR3 DNA: TGTGCCAGCAGTGGACAGGGGAACACCGGGGAGCTGTTTTTT
clone size: many
J gene: TRBJ2-2
D gene: TRBD1
V gene: TRBV2

CDR3 protein: CASSLETRPDTQYF
CDR3 DNA: TGCGCCAGCAGCTTGGAGACTAGACCAGATACGCAGTATTTT
clone size: many
J gene: TRBJ2-3
D gene: NA
V gene: TRBV5-1

CDR3 protein: CASSQEGDSYEQYF
CDR3 DNA: TGTGCCAGCAGCCAAGAAGGGGACTCCTACGAGCAGTACTTC
clone size: many
J gene: TRBJ2-7
D gene: NA
V gene: TRBV4-2

CDR3 protein: CASSKNRVTAEAFF
CDR3 DNA: TGTGCCAGCAGCAAGAACAGGGTTACGGCTGAAGCTTTCTTT
clone size: many
J gene: TRBJ1-1
D gene: NA
V gene: TRBV7-2

CDR3 protein: CSASQTGGNNYGYTF
CDR3 DNA: TGCAGTGCTTCACAGACAGGGGGCAATAACTATGGCTACACCTTC
clone size: NA
J gene: TRBJ1-2
D gene: TRBD1
V gene: TRBV20-1

CDR3 protein: CASSPPLIPPEQYF
CDR3 DNA: TGCGCCAGCAGCCCGCCCCTGATACCTCCCGAGCAGTACTTC
clone size: many
J gene: TRBJ2-7
D gene: NA
V gene: TRBV4-1

CDR3 protein: CAISESRLPSGADTQYF
CDR3 DNA: TGTGCCATCAGTGAGTCGAGACTACCTTCGGGGGCAGATACGCAGTATTTT
clone size: many
J gene: TRBJ2-3
D gene: NA
V gene: TRBV10-3

CDR3 protein: CASSVGLAGRYEQYF
CDR3 DNA: TGTGCCAGCAGCGTAGGACTAGCGGGGCGCTACGAGCAGTACTTC
clone size: many
J gene: TRBJ2-7
D gene: TRBD2
V gene: TRBV9

CDR3 protein: CASSPVDSSKLFF
CDR3 DNA: TGTGCCAGCAGCCCTGTGGACAGTTCTAAACTGTTTTTT
clone size: NA
J gene: TRBJ1-4
D gene: NA
V gene: TRBV7-9

CDR3 protein: CATRPDRTIQPQHF
CDR3 DNA: TGTGCCACCAGACCCGACAGGACGATCCAGCCCCAGCATTTT
clone size: many
J gene: TRBJ1-5
D gene: NA
V gene: TRBV15

CDR3 protein: CASSQGWGGQETQYF
CDR3 DNA: TGCGCCAGCAGCCAAGGATGGGGAGGCCAAGAGACCCAGTACTTC
clone size: many
J gene: TRBJ2-5
D gene: NA
V gene: TRBV4-3

CDR3 protein: CASSPRGLASTDTQYF
CDR3 DNA: TGTGCCAGCAGCCCGAGAGGGCTAGCGAGCACAGATACGCAGTATTTT
clone size: many
J gene: TRBJ2-3
D gene: NA
V gene: TRBV7-9

CDR3 protein: CASSERTIQETQYF
CDR3 DNA: TGTGCCAGCAGCGAACGGACCATTCAAGAGACCCAGTACTTC
clone size: many
J gene: TRBJ2-5
D gene: NA
V gene: TRBV7-9

CDR3 protein: CATSSEPEGSYEQYF
CDR3 DNA: TGTGCCACCAGCAGCGAACCCGAAGGAAGTTACGAGCAGTACTTC
clone size: many
J gene: TRBJ2-7
D gene: NA
V gene: TRBV15

CDR3 protein: CASSLTGSTEAFF
CDR3 DNA: TGTGCCAGCAGTTTAACAGGGTCCACTGAAGCTTTCTTT
clone size: few
J gene: TRBJ1-1
D gene: NA
V gene: TRBV7-2

CDR3 protein: CSAIPLQASGTEAFF
CDR3 DNA: TGCAGTGCTATCCCCCTTCAGGCGTCTGGCACTGAAGCTTTCTTT
clone size: few
J gene: TRBJ1-1
D gene: NA
V gene: TRBV20-1

CDR3 protein: CASSLRLAGGDGELFF
CDR3 DNA: TGTGCCAGCAGCTTAAGGCTAGCGGGAGGCGACGGGGAGCTGTTTTTT
clone size: few
J gene: TRBJ2-2
D gene: TRBD2
V gene: TRBV7-6

CDR3 protein: CASRGHRGLLDEQFF
CDR3 DNA: TGTGCCAGCAGGGGCCACAGGGGGCTTTTGGATGAGCAGTTCTTC
clone size: many
J gene: TRBJ2-1
D gene: TRBD1
V gene: TRBV7-9

CDR3 protein: CASSHGDSRDEQFF
CDR3 DNA: TGCGCCAGCAGCCATGGCGACTCCCGCGATGAGCAGTTCTTC
clone size: many
J gene: TRBJ2-1
D gene: NA
V gene: TRBV4-3

CDR3 protein: CASSQDPPDASTDTQYF
CDR3 DNA: TGCGCCAGCAGCCAAGACCCGCCAGATGCGAGCACAGATACGCAGTATTTT
clone size: many
J gene: TRBJ2-3
D gene: NA
V gene: TRBV4-3

CDR3 protein: CASSVSPGNTEAFF
CDR3 DNA: TGTGCCAGCAGCGTAAGTCCTGGCAACACTGAAGCTTTCTTT
clone size: few
J gene: TRBJ1-1
D gene: NA
V gene: TRBV9

CDR3 protein: CASNYRGNYGYTF
CDR3 DNA: TGTGCCAGCAACTACAGGGGGAACTATGGCTACACCTTC
clone size: many
J gene: TRBJ1-2
D gene: TRBD1
V gene: TRBV12-3/TRBV12-4

CDR3 protein: CASSQDLGVEQYF
CDR3 DNA: TGTGCCAGCAGCCAAGATCTAGGGGTCGAGCAGTACTTC
clone size: many
J gene: TRBJ2-7
D gene: NA
V gene: TRBV4-2

CDR3 protein: CASSLEASGVLQFF
CDR3 DNA: TGTGCCAGCAGCTTAGAGGCTAGCGGGGTCCTGCAGTTCTTC
clone size: many
J gene: TRBJ2-1
D gene: TRBD2
V gene: TRBV7-9

CDR3 protein: CASSASGSPSYEQYF
CDR3 DNA: TGTGCCAGTAGTGCCTCCGGCTCGCCGTCCTACGAGCAGTACTTC
clone size: many
J gene: TRBJ2-7
D gene: NA
V gene: TRBV19

CDR3 protein: CASSDRGKNEQYF
CDR3 DNA: TGTGCCAGCAGCGACAGGGGGAAAAACGAGCAGTACTTC
clone size: NA
J gene: TRBJ2-7
D gene: TRBD1
V gene: TRBV27

CDR3 protein: CSARDPGGEGYTF
CDR3 DNA: TGCAGTGCTAGAGATCCAGGAGGGGAAGGCTACACCTTC
clone size: many
J gene: TRBJ1-2
D gene: NA
V gene: TRBV20-1

CDR3 protein: CATSDYGGRGTDTQYF
CDR3 DNA: TGTGCCACCAGTGATTACGGGGGGCGGGGGACAGATACGCAGTATTTT
clone size: many
J gene: TRBJ2-3
D gene: NA
V gene: TRBV24-1

CDR3 protein: CASSRSVPPSYEQYF
CDR3 DNA: TGTGCCAGCAGCCGGTCCGTTCCCCCTTCCTACGAGCAGTACTTC
clone size: few
J gene: TRBJ2-7
D gene: NA
V gene: TRBV14

CDR3 protein: CASGTPWTYEQYF
CDR3 DNA: TGTGCCAGCGGGACACCGTGGACCTACGAGCAGTACTTC
clone size: many
J gene: TRBJ2-7
D gene: NA
V gene: TRBV27